This T cell receptor beta chain was found in a study of T and B cells in COVID-19 patients. Across the whole study: At median age around 31 years, recovered patients were younger than active-infection patients at roughly 71. Study-level results: Exclusive to the recovered cohort were 2,331 TCR clusters, around 30 of them with low generation probability.

BIOMED2 TRB-A/B primer pools were used in multiplex TRB PCR. TCRdb redid the calling of the multiplex PCR reads with MiXCR, one entry per CDR3 protein. The sample has 13,000 to 15,000 distinct CDR3 sequences; under 30% are singletons. Each TRB amplification used about 220-500 ng of genomic DNA from blood. This clonotype was seen a few times. Antigen specificity is unknown. CDR1 is MNHNY, CDR2 SVGAGI, per germline (reference sequence). The J segment lost 4 bases and the V segment lost 5 bases, leaving 4 bases of the junction unmatched. This CDR3 has 13 residues. This sequence originates from a human donor who had recovered from COVID-19. This rearrangement joins TRBV6-6 to TRBJ1-2; TRBD1 agrees at 7 bases. Specimen: blood. For the CDR3, the DNA is TGTGCCAGCAGTGTCCGGGACAGCTATGGCTACACCTTC. Protein product: CASSVRDSYGYTF.